This T cell receptor (beta chain) was captured by sequencing in a study of graft-versus-host responses after intestinal transplantation. Overall study: Every recipient had anti-thymocyte globulin induction and roughly 3 years of tacrolimus plus steroids. Regarding the study as a whole: Recipient marrow held GvH clones, some first seen in ileum or blood.

In regard to this clone: Its antigen remains unidentified.

Clones were sequenced by immunoSEQ multiplex PCR, and TCRdb holds only the in-frame ones, with some missing. The sample shows about 54,000 clones, 75% to 95% of them seen only once. The V end lost 3 bases, the J end lost 1 base, and 13 bases lay between the germline ends. In germline, CDR1 is MGHRA, CDR2 YSYEKL. CDR3 length: 15 residues. Sequencing was performed on PBMCs, taken about 93 weeks after intestinal transplant. The chain carries TRBV4-1 and TRBJ2-7; possibly TRBD1 or TRBD2 for D (5 bases each). The sequence came from a human patient who received an intestinal transplant, so some T cells may come from the graft donor. In nucleotides, the CDR3 is TGCGCCAGCAGCCAGGGAGATCAGGGTTCCTACGAGCAGTACTTC. It is translated as CASSQGDQGSYEQYF.